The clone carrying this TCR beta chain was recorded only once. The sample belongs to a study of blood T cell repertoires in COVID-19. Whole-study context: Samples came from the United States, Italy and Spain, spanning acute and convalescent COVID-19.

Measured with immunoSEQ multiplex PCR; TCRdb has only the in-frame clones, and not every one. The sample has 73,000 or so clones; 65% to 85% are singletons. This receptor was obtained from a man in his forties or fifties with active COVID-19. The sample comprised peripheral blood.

The CDR3 reads CASSLVAGSGANVLTF. CDR3 coding DNA: TGCGCCAGCAGCTTGGTGGCAGGCTCTGGGGCCAACGTCCTGACTTTC. This rearrangement joins TRBV5-1 to TRBJ2-6; D remains ambiguous. Trimming removed 0 bases from V and 0 bases from J, with 7 bases in between. This CDR3 is 16 amino acids long. Germline CDR1 and CDR2: SGHRS and YFSETQ.